This T cell receptor beta chain appears in the sequencing data of a study of cytomegalovirus exposure and HLA in healthy donors (dated by TCRdb to between 2016 and 2019). A note on the overall study: An earlier analysis of approximately 550 of the donors reported roughly 270 Gb of sequence data and 120 million or so unique TCR beta sequences from roughly 200 million T cells. An early release covering 500 to 750 HLA-typed donors comprised roughly 300 gigabases of sequencing data and roughly 85 million unique TCR sequences. Of the 398 genotyped donors, approximately 80% fell in the genetic ancestry cluster associated with self-reported Caucasian donors. The study aimed to test whether cataloging public T cell receptors could reveal signatures of past pathogen exposure. The study profiled the T cell repertoires of 500 to 800 subjects by immunosequencing and related them to cytomegalovirus serostatus. Besides the first cohort of approximately 710 subjects, a separate validation cohort made up of 120 different subjects was used. To predict cytomegalovirus infection status, the study combined high-throughput TCR immunosequencing, statistical association of individual TCRs with disease status, and machine learning. In a later analysis, previously published TCR beta repertoires from 666 donors were re-analyzed and high-resolution HLA genotyping was added so that TCR occurrence patterns could be studied. Rather than using new phenotypic data, the later analysis identified candidate immune exposures from TCR beta sequences and from how often those sequences occurred across donors. In an earlier analysis of a few hundred of the donors, high-throughput TCR beta sequencing was used to judge whether each TCR beta V gene segment behaved as functional or pseudogenic. Donor age, sex, ethnicity and CMV serostatus were compiled together with the repertoire data. A later genetic analysis used genome-wide SNP genotypes for 398 of the 666 donors, treating that subset as a discovery cohort. All discovery cohort repertoires had been generated on a single sequencing platform. HLA typing covered class I and class II loci at four-digit resolution. Typing coverage varied by locus: 629-630 donors for A, B, C, DRB1 and DQB1; around 560 for DQA1; around 610 for DPA1; more than 450 for DPB1. Four or five DR-DQ haplotypes were handled as single units for association and clustering because linkage in the cohort was strong. Among 300 to 500 genotyped donors of the cohort, an average of approximately 240,000 unique TCR beta nucleotide sequences was sequenced per donor, of which about 19% were non-productive. Study-level results and caveats: Sequencing depth was assumed to be roughly uniform across donors in the presence/absence analyses, though that assumption may not hold. For the cohort, immune exposure information was limited to CMV serostatus. V-gene and J-gene trimming of TCR beta chains was associated with a missense DCLRE1C variant in a later genetic analysis, and the association was replicated in an independent cohort. In a later analysis, several top co-occurrence clusters were reported to appear linked to parvovirus B19, influenza, CMV and Epstein-Barr virus. In this cohort, only TCR beta chains were sequenced, and detectable features were limited by the absence of alpha or paired-chain data. A total of around 150 TCR beta chains were listed by the study as associated with cytomegalovirus. Because counts were too low, about 18 rarely observed V segments, including chromosome 9 orphons, were excluded from the earlier analysis of 587 of the donors. HLA typing was unavailable for some donors at each locus, so association tests used only the typed subset. In vitro tests confirmed that a few of the cytomegalovirus-associated TCR beta chains recognize cytomegalovirus antigens. Because the 87-base-pair reads could not distinguish some IMGT-functional V segments, including TRBV6-2 and TRBV6-3, those segments were excluded. A group of highly shared sequence variants was considered likely to be a technical artifact of the sequencing pipeline. When HLA alleles, especially DR and DQ, strongly co-occurred, TCR associations were difficult to assign to individual alleles. Correlated functional status among segregating V segments might be attributable to linkage disequilibrium, but an unknown experimental factor could not be ruled out. Across donors, most TCR sequences were observed very rarely, whereas some public TCRs were present in many individuals. A further reported finding was that TCR beta sequences accurately predicted the HLA-A and HLA-B alleles for most subjects in the first cohort. Compared with equally common non-associated chains, HLA-associated TCR beta chains in a later analysis were more clonally expanded and had lower generation probabilities. In a later analysis, most CMV-associated TCR beta chains were found to appear HLA-restricted, with HLA associations seemingly driven largely by CMV exposure. Broadly in line with IMGT annotations, most TCR beta V segments showed up in productive rearrangements about 90% or about 30% of the time in an earlier analysis of 450 to 750 of the donors. According to a later genetic analysis, donors in an Asian-associated ancestry cluster had fewer N-insertions in productive TCRs than the approximately 700-donor mean. The classifier was reported to diagnose cytomegalovirus status with high specificity and sensitivity in both the original cohort and the validation cohort. According to the authors, the approach could potentially be generalized to other disease states and immunological phenotypes. According to a later analysis, TCR association rates differed among HLA loci, with DRB1 alleles showing the most associated TCRs and HLA-C alleles showing the fewest. At a false discovery rate of 0.05, a later analysis linked around 15,000 TCR beta sequences to specific HLA alleles.

As for this clone: Its specific antigen is unknown. The input lacks base qualities; no much larger clone sits a single base away.

Measured from the cysteine to the phenylalanine, the CDR3 is 16 residues long. The retained sequence is limited to the CDR3, 48 bases, with the frame set at the first base. The germline V gene encodes CDR1 SNHLY and CDR2 FYNNEI. From V the trimming removes 6 bases and from J it removes 6 bases, while the gene matches leave 8 bases of the junction unaccounted for. Receptor libraries were prepared by the immunoSEQ multiplex PCR assay. For the multiplex PCR, a mixture combining 60 forward primers for TCR Vbeta segments and 13 reverse primers for TCR Jbeta segments was used. A multiplex PCR assay on genomic DNA amplified the CDR3 region of rearranged TCR beta genes. The amplified TCR beta libraries were sequenced on the Illumina HiSeq System as 87-base-pair reads. The source study handled its data this way. A later analysis counted tens of millions of unique TCR beta chains across the 700 or so repertoires, and 10 million to 12 million of these chains were shared by at least two donors. Raw reads were error-corrected and collapsed into unique sequences by a nearest-neighbor algorithm in which closely related sequences were merged to remove PCR and sequencing errors. To assign V, D and J gene segments, CDR3 sequences were aligned to IMGT reference sequences. For a sequence to be retained, a match of at least six nucleotides was required to both a V gene segment and a J gene segment. Rearrangements were classified as productive when the CDR3 lacked stop codons and remained in frame with V and J, and all other rearrangements were classified as non-productive. CDR3 was defined according to IMGT convention as the region running from the second conserved V-encoded cysteine to the conserved J-encoded phenylalanine. The earlier analysis of some 580 of the donors excluded any sequence lacking an unambiguous match to a single V gene segment. An earlier analysis of 587 of the donors called V segments functional above 56.7% productive rearrangements and segregating when the between-donor standard deviation exceeded 5%. To diagnose cytomegalovirus status from the catalog of TCR beta chain sequences, a statistical classification framework was built. V and J gene assignment, in a later analysis, came from comparing TCR nucleotide sequences with IMGT/GENE-DB human TR gene sequences. Using the TCRdist pipeline, a later analysis assigned CDR3 sequences along with most-parsimonious VDJ recombination scenarios. In a later analysis, each TCR beta chain was defined by its CDR3 amino acid sequence together with its V-gene family, and reads without a unique V-gene family were excluded. To address suspected cross-contamination and a sequencing artifact, a later analysis removed around 590 highly shared, low-generation-probability nucleotide sequences. A later analysis calculated a clonal expansion index for each public chain from normalized within-repertoire ranks of inferred template counts. In a later analysis, generation probabilities were computed using a VDJ recombination model fitted to out-of-frame rearrangements, and the results were checked against IGoR. A later analysis scored TCR-TCR, TCR-HLA and TCR-CMV co-occurrence with hypergeometric tests, applying a repertoire-size bias correction to TCR pairs. False discovery rates were estimated in a later analysis by permuting HLA or CMV assignments 20 times. A later analysis grouped co-occurring TCRs with DBSCAN, adding TCRdist sequence similarity when clustering within HLA-allele-positive subsets. Co-occurrence clustering excluded repertoires with fewer than 30,000 or more than 120,000 public chains, plus five with anomalous nucleotide sharing. TCRdb took over this immuneACCESS table, retaining in-frame rearrangements with V and J assigned. Such tables are incomplete; in checked studies, under half of the missing clones stem from an unresolved V gene, and the remainder is unexplained. V and J calls and clone size are as listed in that table; D and trimming were resolved from the DNA. The sample table shows about 160,000 clones, and more than 75% are seen once. The ten largest clones add up to roughly 10% of the sample.

In total, around 600 healthy bone marrow donors made up the cohort. At the time of sampling, every cohort member was nominally healthy, though immune exposures that went unrecorded were likely present. The donor tested CMV seropositive and was one of the 289 seropositive cohort members. A peripheral blood sample was collected from each donor, and TCR beta sequencing was performed on peripheral blood mononuclear cells. The Qiagen DNeasy Blood Extraction Kit was used to extract genomic DNA from the blood cell samples. Recombination joined TRBV2 with TRBJ2-1; the junction holds 13 bases that match TRBD2. This clonotype originated in a man aged 18 to 29 in good health and CMV-seropositive. Sequenced sample: PBMCs. The sequence in DNA is TGTGCCAGCAGGGACTTTACTAGCGGGAGGGGCAATGAGCAGTTCTTC. Its product reads: CASRDFTSGRGNEQFF.